Listed below are T cell receptor beta chains from one sample, sequenced in a study of identical twins. TCRdb reprocessed the 5' RACE reads via MiXCR and lists one record per CDR3 protein. The table includes roughly 720,000 distinct CDR3 sequences, about 20% detected once. The sample also formed part of further work on T cells expressing NK-cell markers.

Sequences were obtained from PBMCs. The origin of the receptors is a woman between 18 and 30 years old in good health. CDR3s include the opening cysteine and the closing phenylalanine or tryptophan. Fields, in order: J gene, V gene, D gene, clone size, CDR3 DNA, CDR3 protein. A D gene is named only where the DNA matches it firmly. Size is stated for part of the rows, as once, few or many counts, or as a class when the clone is expanded.

>TRBJ2-2|TRBV3-1|.|few
TGTGCCAGCAGCCGCCTTGGGGTGACCGGGGAGCTGTTTTTT
CASSRLGVTGELFF
>TRBJ2-5|TRBV20-1|.|.
TGCAGTGCTAGAGATCGCCTAAGGCAAGAGACCCAGTACTTC
CSARDRLRQETQYF
>TRBJ2-2|TRBV11-2|.|.
TGTGCCAGCAGCTTATTCCATGCGCCACAAGAGACAGGCGCCGGGGAGCTGTTTTTT
CASSLFHAPQETGAGELFF
>TRBJ2-2|TRBV10-3|TRBD1|few
TGTGCCATCAATCCGGGACAGGGTAACACCGGGGAGCTGTTTTTT
CAINPGQGNTGELFF
>TRBJ1-6|TRBV29-1|.|.
TGCAACCTAGACGGGTGCCTGAAATTACCCTATAATTCACCCCTCCACTTT
CNLDGCLKLPYNSPLHF
>TRBJ1-2|TRBV5-1|.|.
TGCGCCAGCAGCTTAGCTACAGGGTACTATGGCTACACCTTC
CASSLATGYYGYTF
>TRBJ2-3|TRBV29-1|TRBD1|.
TGCAGCGTTAACCCGGGACAGGCCTCCTCCAGGGCGCAGTATTTT
CSVNPGQASSRAQYF
>TRBJ2-3|TRBV12-3/TRBV12-4|.|.
TGTGCCAGCAGTTTTAAGAGACTGAGAGCAGATACGCAGTATTTT
CASSFKRLRADTQYF
>TRBJ2-7|TRBV4-3|.|.
TGCGCCAGCAGCCCCGGATACTCTACATACGAGCAGTACTTC
CASSPGYSTYEQYF
>TRBJ2-2|TRBV12-3/TRBV12-4|.|once
TGTGCCAGCAGGATAACGGCAGCCGGGGAGCTGTTTTTT
CASRITAAGELFF
>TRBJ1-1|TRBV20-1|.|.
TGCAGTGCTAGGAGTACTCTGCAGAGTGAAGCTTTCTTT
CSARSTLQSEAFF
>TRBJ2-3|TRBV5-1|TRBD2|few
TGCGCCAGCAGCTCCCCACCCGCGGGAGGTGCAGATACGCAGTATTTT
CASSSPPAGGADTQYF
>TRBJ1-1|TRBV12-3/TRBV12-4|TRBD1|.
TGTGCCAGCACAGGACAGGGCACTATGAACACTGAAGCTTTCTTT
CASTGQGTMNTEAFF